The present entry profiles one T cell receptor (beta chain) with its context. What it binds is not known. These data are taken from a study of shared clonotypes between healthy human individuals. None of the donors, who were healthy HIV-negative adults, had recently had acute infections or vaccinations. Findings of the study overall: Clonotype sharing among donors likely depends on sequencing depth.

It was 300 ng DNA, roughly 32,000 T cell genomes, that went into each replicate PCR of unsorted PBMC. Profiling relied on immunoSEQ multiplex PCR, and the TCRdb table lists in-frame clones only, not all of them. The table has about 530,000 clones, 60% to 80% seen once. Germline V gene sequence: CDR1 MDHEN, CDR2 SYDVKM. V was pared by 1 base and J by 3 bases, with 2 bases of the junction left unmatched. This CDR3 is 15 amino acids long. The sequencing sample was made of PBMCs. The sequence derives from a woman aged 40 to 50 in good health. Some clones in this sample may be carry-over from other donors' samples. The J gene is TRBJ2-4, the V gene TRBV28; TRBD2 matches 8 bases. CDR3 nucleotides: TGTGCCAGCAGTTTATTCGGGAGGGGCAAAAACATTCAGTACTTC. It translates to CASSLFGRGKNIQYF.